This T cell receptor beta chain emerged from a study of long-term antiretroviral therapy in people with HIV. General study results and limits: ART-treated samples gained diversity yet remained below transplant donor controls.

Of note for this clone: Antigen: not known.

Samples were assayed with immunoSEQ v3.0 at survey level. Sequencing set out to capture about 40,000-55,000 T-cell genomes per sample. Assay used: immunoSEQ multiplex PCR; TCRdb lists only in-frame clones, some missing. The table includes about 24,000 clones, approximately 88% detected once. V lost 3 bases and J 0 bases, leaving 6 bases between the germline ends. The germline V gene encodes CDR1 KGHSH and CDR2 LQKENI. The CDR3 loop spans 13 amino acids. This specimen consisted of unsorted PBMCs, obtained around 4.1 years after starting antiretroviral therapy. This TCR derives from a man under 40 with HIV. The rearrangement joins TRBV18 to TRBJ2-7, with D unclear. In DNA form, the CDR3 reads TGTGCCAGCTCACCTCCCAGCTCCTACGAGCAGTACTTC. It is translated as CASSPPSSYEQYF.